This TCR beta chain was captured in a study of monozygotic twins with inflammatory bowel disease. Study conclusions and caveats: Clonotype sharing was lower in IBD patients than healthy twins, most markedly with disease activity. Part of the variability in patient repertoires may have come from differing immunosuppressive treatments.

This CDR3 is 15 amino acids long. Germline CDR1 is SGHRS and CDR2 is YFSETQ. After re-calling the 5' RACE reads, TCRdb lists one entry per CDR3 protein, DNA absent. The table lists around 450,000 distinct CDR3 sequences. Points on this clonotype: Its cognate antigen is unknown.

The chain joins TRBV5-1 to TRBJ2-7; TCRdb designates TRBD2, a call that cannot be tested without DNA. The sample consisted of blood. The receptor comes from a human donor with ulcerative colitis or Crohn's disease, or a healthy co-twin of an affected twin (not recorded which). The chain's CDR3 is CASSLGETTTYEQYF.